Included here is one TCR beta chain sequence, with context. 13 Jbeta primers and 60 Vbeta primers were used for the PCR. The table came from immunoSEQ multiplex PCR; TCRdb's copy has only in-frame clones and leaves some out. The sample lists some 85,000 clones, 60% to 80% occurring once. This sample is drawn from a study of cytomegalovirus exposure and HLA in healthy donors. Per the germline V gene, CDR1 is LNHDA and CDR2 is SQIVND (reference sequence). CDR3 size: 14 residues. Trimming removed 7 bases from V and 0 bases from J; junction bases left unmatched: 2. V is TRBV19 and J is TRBJ1-3, with 8 bases fitting TRBD1. The sequence was obtained from a man under 40 in good health and CMV-seronegative. The sample comprised PBMCs. The CDR3 sequence is CASMDRVSGNTIYF. The CDR3 DNA reads as TGTGCCAGTATGGACAGGGTCTCTGGAAACACCATATATTTT.